This T cell receptor beta chain was documented in a study of CD8 T cells in ankylosing spondylitis. Study-wide points: Significant enrichment of disease-linked clones was reportedly seen in matched ankylosing spondylitis synovial fluid.

This clonotype was detected many times. The antigen remains undetermined. This CDR3 has 14 amino acids. V lost 7 bases to trimming and J lost 2 bases, with 11 bases between them. CDR1 and CDR2 (germline): LNHDA, SQIVND (reference sequence). Scientists made TCR beta libraries using quantitative 5'-RACE with molecular barcodes. In TCRdb, the 5' RACE reads were re-called with MiXCR into one record per CDR3 protein. The sample consists of 120,000 or so distinct CDR3 sequences, roughly 15% of them appearing once. The TCR comes from a female donor with ankylosing spondylitis or in good health (not recorded which). The rearrangement joins TRBV19 to TRBJ1-4; D possibly corresponds to TRBD1 (5 bases). Sample: blood, either unsorted or a sorted T cell fraction (not recorded which). CDR3 sequence reads: CASTGTGTNEKLFF. DNA for the CDR3: TGTGCCAGTACCGGGACTGGGACTAATGAAAAACTGTTTTTT.